The entry below describes one T cell receptor beta chain. Its antigen remains unknown. Noted treatment: roughly 10-day PBMC culture with coronavirus spike peptide pools or control peptides (ViraFEST assay). The unexposed donor's CD4+ T cells were collected before the COVID-19 pandemic (2011-2018). Each well held more than 1.5 million PBMCs in IL-2 (about 9.5 IU/ml) medium with approximately 9.2 ug/ml peptide pools. These data belong to a study of vaccination and CD4 T cells after COVID-19. The Oncomine TCR Beta short-read assay sequenced DNA from cultured CD4+ T cells. MiXCR, run by TCRdb on the PCR reads, gives a single entry per CDR3 protein. This sample has around 7,100 distinct CDR3 sequences, with over 40% found just once. This CDR3 has 14 residues. The ends were cut back, 5 bases at V and 5 bases at J, with 15 bases in the middle.

The V call is TRBV12-3 or TRBV12-4, the J call TRBJ2-5; D not resolved. Material for sequencing was CD4+ T cells from blood, cultured in vitro. This sequence was found in a human donor in good health. The CDR3 is CASSPHGPRETQYF. CDR3 in DNA: TGTGCCAGCAGTCCCCACGGGCCAAGGGAGACCCAGTACTTC.